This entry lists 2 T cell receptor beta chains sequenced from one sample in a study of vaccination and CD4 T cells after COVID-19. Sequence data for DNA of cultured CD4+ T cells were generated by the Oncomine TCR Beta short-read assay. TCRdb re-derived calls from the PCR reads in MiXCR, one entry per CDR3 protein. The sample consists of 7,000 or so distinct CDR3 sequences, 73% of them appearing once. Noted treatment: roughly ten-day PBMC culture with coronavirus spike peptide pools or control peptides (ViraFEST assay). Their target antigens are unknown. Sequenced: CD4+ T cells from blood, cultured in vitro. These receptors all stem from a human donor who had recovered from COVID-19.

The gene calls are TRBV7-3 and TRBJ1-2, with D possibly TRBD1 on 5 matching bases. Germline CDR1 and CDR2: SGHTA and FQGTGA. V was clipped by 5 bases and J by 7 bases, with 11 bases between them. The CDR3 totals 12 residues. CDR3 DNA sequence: TGTGCCAGCAGCCAGGGCTCTGGTGGCTACACCTTC. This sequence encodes CASSQGSGGYTF.

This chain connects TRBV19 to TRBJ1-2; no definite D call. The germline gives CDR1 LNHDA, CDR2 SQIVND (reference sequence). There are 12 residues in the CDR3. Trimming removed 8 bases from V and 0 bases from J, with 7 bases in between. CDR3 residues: CASGRANYGYTF. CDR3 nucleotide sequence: TGTGCCAGTGGTCGAGCTAACTATGGCTACACCTTC.